This record looks at one TCR beta chain sequence and its context. Arm-PCR with iRepertoire HTBI primers amplified the CDR3 regions for these TCR beta libraries. TCRdb passed the multiplex PCR reads through MiXCR, listing each CDR3 protein once. The sample has 620,000 or so distinct CDR3 sequences, around 17% seen once. The data were taken from a study of regulatory T cells in long-lasting Graves disease. Time point of the sample: newly diagnosed GD, antithyroid drugs for less than 3 months. Researchers made the TCR library from RNA that was extracted from PBMCs. Criteria from the American Thyroid Association guidelines were applied to diagnose Graves' disease. Patients came from an endocrinology department in Xi'an, China. The CDR3 runs 15 residues. CDR1 is SGHRS, CDR2 YFSETQ, per germline. The V gene end was trimmed by 4 bases and the J gene end by 7 bases; junction bases not matched to a gene: 12.

The data also belong to a second study, concerning T cells in Graves' hyperthyroidism and ophthalmopathy. That source reports: Hyperthyroidism, newly diagnosed and lasting under 2 months, affected patients aged 18 to 65.

V usage is TRBV5-1 and J usage is TRBJ2-7; 9 bases fit TRBD1. This sample comprised peripheral blood mononuclear cells (PBMCs), obtained at new diagnosis, from a patient treated with antithyroid drugs. This clonotype originated in a woman aged 25 to 39 with Graves disease. CDR3 in amino acids: CASSLFQGQGEEQYF. CDR3 coding DNA: TGCGCCAGCAGCCTATTCCAGGGACAGGGTGAAGAGCAGTACTTC.